This TCR beta chain is drawn from a study of cytomegalovirus exposure and HLA in healthy donors. Study-level results: Reports described diagnosis of cytomegalovirus status by the classifier as highly specific and sensitive.

Primers included in the PCR were 60 Vbeta and 13 Jbeta primers. Methods used by the authors: An analysis performed later counted roughly 80 million unique TCR beta chains (approximately 11 million of them shared). Measured with immunoSEQ multiplex PCR; TCRdb has only the in-frame clones, and not every one. V and J calls and clone size are as listed in that table; D and trimming were resolved from the DNA. The sample table includes about 200,000 clones. With respect to this clone: No antigen is known for it.

Trimming pared 6 bases from V and 2 bases from J, leaving 14 bases between. This CDR3 spans 14 amino acids. The germline V gene encodes CDR1 SGHRS and CDR2 YFSETQ. This TCR came from a man aged 25-40 years in good health and CMV-seronegative. The V and J genes are TRBV5-1 and TRBJ1-1, with TRBD1 as a possible D gene (5 bases). The sequenced sample consisted of PBMCs. The CDR3 DNA follows: TGCGCCAGCAAACCTGGGGCTTTAAACACTGAAGCTTTCTTT. Its translation: CASKPGALNTEAFF.